A selection of T cell receptor beta chains follows, all from one sample in a study of OX40 agonist ivuxolimab in advanced cancers. Produced via immunoSEQ multiplex PCR; TCRdb's table is partial and in-frame only. The sample records roughly 100,000 clones, about 85% being singletons. Sequencing used CD4+ or CD8+ T cells sorted from blood, obtained in a trial of the OX40 agonist ivuxolimab. These receptor sequences come from an adult with an advanced solid tumor such as melanoma, head and neck, liver or kidney cancer. The CDR3 runs from the conserved cysteine through the conserved F or W. D genes are given only for firm matches. Rows give clone size only sometimes, using once, few, many, or a class for an expanded clone.

J,V,size,D,DNA,CDR3
TRBJ2-7,TRBV28,.,TRBD2,TGTGCCATCCGCCGCCTACTAGCGTCGGGGGAGCAGTACTTC,CAIRRLLASGEQYF
TRBJ2-3,TRBV4-3,.,.,TGCGCCAGCAGCCAAGGGGCAAGTAAAACAGATACGCAGTATTTT,CASSQGASKTDTQYF
TRBJ1-6,TRBV5-4,.,TRBD1,TGTGCCAGCAGCCGCAGAGCGGGACAGTATAATTCACCCCTCCACTTT,CASSRRAGQYNSPLHF
TRBJ1-1,TRBV27,.,.,TGTGCCAGCAGTCCGGGACGCCCGAACACTGAAGCTTTCTTT,CASSPGRPNTEAFF
TRBJ1-4,TRBV5-1,.,TRBD1,TGCGCCAGCAGCTTGGGGACAGGGCTAAATGAAAAACTGTTTTTT,CASSLGTGLNEKLFF
TRBJ1-1,TRBV6-5,.,TRBD1,TGTGCCAGCAGACAGGGGACACCGAACACTGAAGCTTTCTTT,CASRQGTPNTEAFF
TRBJ2-7,TRBV28,.,TRBD1,TGTGCCAGCAGCCGGGGACAGGGAATCTCCTACGAGCAGTACTTC,CASSRGQGISYEQYF
TRBJ2-1,TRBV7-2,.,.,TGTGCCAGCAGCTTAGCGGGGGGGCACTACAATGAGCAGTTCTTC,CASSLAGGHYNEQFF
TRBJ2-7,TRBV7-3,.,.,TGTGCCAGCAGCCCCCAGGGTTGGTCACACGAGCAGTACTTC,CASSPQGWSHEQYF
TRBJ2-7,TRBV4-2,.,.,TGTGCCAGCAGCCAAGATGAAAGGGAGCAGTACTTC,CASSQDEREQYF
TRBJ2-5,TRBV6-6,.,TRBD2,TGTGCCAGCAGGCCCACTAGCGGTCGAGAGTACTTC,CASRPTSGREYF
TRBJ2-2,TRBV28,.,.,TGTGCCAGCCATCGTCAGGGAGGAGGGGGGGAGCTGTTTTTT,CASHRQGGGGELFF
TRBJ1-1,TRBV30,once,.,TGTGCCTGGATTAAACAGGTTGGCACTGAAGCTTTCTTT,CAWIKQVGTEAFF
TRBJ1-5,TRBV6-1,.,TRBD1,TGTGCCAGCAGTGCCAGACAGGGACCGTATAGCAATCAGCCCCAGCATTTT,CASSARQGPYSNQPQHF
TRBJ2-5,TRBV5-4,.,TRBD2,TGTGCCAGCTCCCGGACGGGGGGGGGAAAGGAGACCCAGTACTTC,CASSRTGGGKETQYF
TRBJ2-5,TRBV7-2,once,.,TGTGCCAGCAGCACCTCTAGCAACCCCGAGACCCAGTACTTC,CASSTSSNPETQYF
TRBJ1-1,TRBV6-1,.,.,TGTGCCAGCAACGGGGGCCAGATGAACACTGAAGCTTTCTTT,CASNGGQMNTEAFF
TRBJ2-7,TRBV6-5,.,TRBD1,TGTGCCAGCAGTAGACCGGGACAGGGGGCGCGGGAGCAGTACTTC,CASSRPGQGAREQYF
TRBJ2-5,TRBV28,.,TRBD1,TGTGCCAGCAGTACCCCGGGACAGGCCCAAGAGACCCAGTACTTC,CASSTPGQAQETQYF
TRBJ1-2,TRBV28,.,.,TGTGCCAGCAGTTTGGGGCAGGGCGGGATGTTCGGCTATGGCTACACCTTC,CASSLGQGGMFGYGYTF
TRBJ2-1,TRBV7-7,.,TRBD2,TGTGCCAGCAGCTTAATGCGGGGGGCCCATGAGCAGTTCTTC,CASSLMRGAHEQFF
TRBJ1-5,TRBV7-2,.,.,TGTGCCAGCAGCTTTGGGGGCCAGGGTGGTCAGCCCCAGCATTTT,CASSFGGQGGQPQHF
TRBJ2-2,TRBV4-3,few,TRBD1,TGCGCCAGCAGCCAAAAGACAGGGGGGGGCACCGGGGAGCTGTTTTTT,CASSQKTGGGTGELFF
TRBJ1-2,TRBV18,.,TRBD1,TGTGCCAGCTCACAAAGCCGGGACAGGGTTGGCTACACCTTC,CASSQSRDRVGYTF
TRBJ2-2,TRBV18,once,TRBD1,TGTGCCAGCTCACCAAAGACAGGGACCAGCACCGGGGAGCTGTTTTTT,CASSPKTGTSTGELFF
TRBJ2-3,TRBV18,.,.,TGTGCCAGCTCACCACCGGGCGGCAGCTTAACAGATACGCAGTATTTT,CASSPPGGSLTDTQYF
TRBJ1-6,TRBV5-4,few,.,TGTGCCAGCAGCATAGACAGGATAGTTTCACCCCTCCACTTT,CASSIDRIVSPLHF
TRBJ2-5,TRBV5-1,.,.,TGCGCCAGCAGCCCCTCGGGGCCCCAAGAGACCCAGTACTTC,CASSPSGPQETQYF
TRBJ1-6,TRBV6-5,.,.,TGTGCCAGCAGAGGGCGCGGAAATTCACCCCTCCACTTT,CASRGRGNSPLHF
TRBJ2-7,TRBV15,.,TRBD1,TGTGCCACCAGCAGAGGGGGCACAGGGGGACTCTACGAGCAGTACTTC,CATSRGGTGGLYEQYF
TRBJ1-1,TRBV18,.,TRBD1,TGTGCCAGCTCGGAACAGGGGTTAGGAACTGAAGCTTTCTTT,CASSEQGLGTEAFF
TRBJ1-1,TRBV6-5,.,.,TGTGCCAGTTCGAGGGAAGGGGTCACTGAAGCTTTCTTT,CASSREGVTEAFF
TRBJ1-6,TRBV4-1,.,.,TGCGCCAGCAGCCAAGATGCGGGAAAAACCAATTCACCCCTCCACTTT,CASSQDAGKTNSPLHF
TRBJ1-2,TRBV5-6,.,.,TGTGCCAGCGTGAGACAGGATACCGGCTATGGCTACACCTTC,CASVRQDTGYGYTF
TRBJ2-7,TRBV28,.,.,TGTGCCAGCAGCCTCCCAGGGGGGCACTACGAGCAGTACTTC,CASSLPGGHYEQYF
TRBJ1-1,TRBV5-1,.,.,TGCGCCAGCAGCTTGCTAAACTACCCCCAGGGGCGTCGGACTGAAGCTTTCTTT,CASSLLNYPQGRRTEAFF
TRBJ2-2,TRBV2,.,TRBD1,TGTGCCAGCAGACCGCCGGGACAGGGGAACACCGGGGAGCTGTTTTTT,CASRPPGQGNTGELFF
TRBJ2-5,TRBV7-9,.,.,TGTGCCAGCAGCACCGGAGAGACCCAGTACTTC,CASSTGETQYF
TRBJ2-2,TRBV7-2,.,.,TGTGCCAGCAGCGTTCAGGGGACGGCGAACACCGGGGAGCTGTTTTTT,CASSVQGTANTGELFF
TRBJ2-6,TRBV19,few,.,TGTGCCAGTAGTATAGATAGGGTGGTTGGGGCCAACGTCCTGACTTTC,CASSIDRVVGANVLTF
TRBJ2-1,TRBV5-1,.,.,TGCGCCAGCAGCTGGGGAGACTCCTACAATGAGCAGTTCTTC,CASSWGDSYNEQFF
TRBJ1-1,TRBV7-2,.,TRBD1,TGTGCCAGCAGCCACAGGGGAACTGTCCCTGAAGCTTTCTTT,CASSHRGTVPEAFF
TRBJ2-5,TRBV9,.,.,TGTGCCAGCAGCGTAGGGAGAGGGGGGAGGGAGGAGACCCAGTACTTC,CASSVGRGGREETQYF
TRBJ2-1,TRBV7-9,.,TRBD2,TGTGCCAGCAGCTTGACTAGCGGGGTAAATGAGCAGTTCTTC,CASSLTSGVNEQFF
TRBJ1-2,TRBV2,once,.,TGTGCCAGAGACCCAGCGTCCACAGATAACTATGGCTACACCTTC,CARDPASTDNYGYTF
TRBJ2-2,TRBV27,.,.,TGTGCCAGCAGTTTAGGAGGGTTGCCCGGGGAGCTGTTTTTT,CASSLGGLPGELFF
TRBJ2-1,TRBV19,once,.,TGTGCCAGTAGTCTCCAGGGACCCAGCTCCTACAATGAGCAGTTCTTC,CASSLQGPSSYNEQFF
TRBJ2-5,TRBV5-1,.,.,TGCGCCAGCCGAACGGGACCGATTCAAGAGACCCAGTACTTC,CASRTGPIQETQYF
TRBJ2-3,TRBV29-1,once,TRBD1,TGCAGCGTTGGGGTGACAGGGATATACACAGATACGCAGTATTTT,CSVGVTGIYTDTQYF
TRBJ2-3,TRBV21-1,.,.,TGTGCCAGCAGCAAAGCTAGCGGGGGTAACCCTAGCACAGATACGCAGTATTTT,CASSKASGGNPSTDTQYF
TRBJ2-1,TRBV28,.,TRBD1,TGTGCCAGCACGGGGGACAGGGGAAGAAATGAGCAGTTCTTC,CASTGDRGRNEQFF
TRBJ1-5,TRBV27,.,.,TGTGCCAGCAGCAGAAACAGGGAAGGTCAGCCCCAGCATTTT,CASSRNREGQPQHF
TRBJ1-6,TRBV6-5,.,TRBD1,TGTGCCAGCAGTTCCCGGGACAGCTATTCACCCCTCCACTTT,CASSSRDSYSPLHF
TRBJ1-2,TRBV11-1,.,TRBD1,TGTGCCAGCAGCCCTTTGTTCGGGACAGGATCCTATGGCTACACCTTC,CASSPLFGTGSYGYTF
TRBJ1-1,TRBV11-2,once,.,TGTGCCAGCAGCTTAGGCCGGGGAGCAACTGAAGCTTTCTTT,CASSLGRGATEAFF
TRBJ1-2,TRBV6-6,.,TRBD1,TGTGCCAGCAGGCGGCAACAGGGGGCATACTATGGCTACACCTTC,CASRRQQGAYYGYTF
TRBJ1-6,TRBV14,.,.,TGTGCCAGCAGCCAGGCCAGAGGGTCACCCCTCCACTTT,CASSQARGSPLHF
TRBJ1-4,TRBV6-4,.,.,TGTGCCAGCAACGGTGCAACTAATGAAAAACTGTTTTTT,CASNGATNEKLFF
TRBJ1-1,TRBV2,.,.,TGTGCCACCAGGGCAGAAAAAGTGGGGAACACTGAAGCTTTCTTT,CATRAEKVGNTEAFF